The clone carrying this T cell receptor beta chain occurred a few times. Using immunoSEQ multiplex PCR, the repertoire was profiled, and TCRdb retains in-frame clones only, with some absent. Here the sample spans about 210,000 clones, 83% being singletons. These data belong to a study of blood T cell repertoires in COVID-19. Whole-study context: COVID-19 samples collected from the United States, Italy and Spain covered acute and convalescent phases.

V was pared by 4 bases and J by 1 base, with 9 bases of the junction left unmatched. This CDR3 region has 17 residues. The germline CDR1 and CDR2 sequences are KGHDR and SFDVKD. This clonotype was sampled from a middle-aged woman with active or convalescent COVID-19. The sample was peripheral blood. The chain carries TRBV24-1 and TRBJ1-3, with 7 bases identical to TRBD1. The CDR3 loop reads CATSDPGTDFSGNTIYF. DNA of the CDR3: TGTGCCACCAGTGACCCCGGGACAGATTTTTCTGGAAACACCATATATTTT.